This T cell receptor (beta chain) was identified in a study of shared T cell receptors in the human thymus. The repertoire was sequenced with immunoSEQ multiplex PCR; TCRdb's copy has only in-frame clones and lacks some. The sample shows about 400,000 clones, 95% of them seen only once. Germline loops: CDR1 LGHNA, CDR2 YNFKEQ. This CDR3 has 16 amino acids. The V and J ends lost 4 bases and 2 bases respectively, with 17 bases between them. This TCR came from a human donor. The sequencing sample was made of thymocytes. V usage is TRBV4-2 and J usage is TRBJ1-1, with D perhaps matching TRBD1 (6 bases). The CDR3 DNA reads as TGTGCCAGCAGCCGACCACAGGGCGCCCTTAACACTGAAGCTTTCTTT. Amino acids: CASSRPQGALNTEAFF.